This T cell receptor beta chain was recovered during a study of blood T cell repertoires in COVID-19. Background on the study: T cells, B-cell-depleted T cells, or PBMCs supplied cDNA or gDNA.

The authors' processing: Amplification with reference gene primers provided the estimates of nucleated cell counts. Assay: immunoSEQ multiplex PCR; the TCRdb copy retains only in-frame clones and omits some. That table supplies the V and J calls and clone size; D and trimming were determined from the DNA. This table has about 140,000 clones, about 90% appearing once. Sequenced sample: peripheral blood. The TCR comes from a man aged 50 to 59 who had recovered from COVID-19.

DNA for the CDR3: TGTGCCAGCAGTTTAATCGGCCAGACTATCAGCACAGATACGCAGTATTTT. Its translation is CASSLIGQTISTDTQYF. The chain joins TRBV27 to TRBJ2-3; a possible D gene is TRBD2 (5 bases). The germline V gene has CDR1 MNHEY and CDR2 SMNVEV (reference sequence). This CDR3 spans 17 amino acids. V shed 2 bases and J shed 0 bases, with 15 bases lying between them.